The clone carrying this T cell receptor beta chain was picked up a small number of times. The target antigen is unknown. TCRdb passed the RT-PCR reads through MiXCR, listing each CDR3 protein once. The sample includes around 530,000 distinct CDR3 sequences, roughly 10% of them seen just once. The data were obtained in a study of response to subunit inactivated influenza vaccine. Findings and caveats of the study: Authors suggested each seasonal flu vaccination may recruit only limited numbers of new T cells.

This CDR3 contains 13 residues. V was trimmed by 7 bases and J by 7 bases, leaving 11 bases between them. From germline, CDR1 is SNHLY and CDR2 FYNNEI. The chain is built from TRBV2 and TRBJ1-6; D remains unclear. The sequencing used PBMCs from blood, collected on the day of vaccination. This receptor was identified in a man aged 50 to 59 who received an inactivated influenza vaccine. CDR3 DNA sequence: TGTGCCAGCAAGAGGCAGCAAAATTCACCCCTCCACTTT. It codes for CASKRQQNSPLHF.